Listed here are 2 T cell receptor beta chains from one sample, sequenced in a study of blood T cell repertoires in COVID-19. The assay was immunoSEQ multiplex PCR, and TCRdb's table has in-frame clones only and misses some. The table shows 300,000 to 450,000 clones, with approximately 89% occurring only once. Sequencing was done on a sample of peripheral blood. The receptors originated from a woman aged 55-75 years with COVID-19, enrolled during active disease.

This chain joins TRBV3-1 (or the pseudogene TRBV3-2) and TRBJ1-2; the D gene is possibly TRBD1 (5 bases). Germline loops: CDR1 LGHDT, CDR2 YNNKEL (reference sequence). Trimming took off 3 bases at V and 3 bases at J, with 14 bases between the two ends. This CDR3 has 15 residues. This CDR3 is CASSHDSRYHYGYTF. The CDR3 DNA reads TGTGCCAGCAGCCACGACAGCCGCTACCACTATGGCTACACCTTC.

The genes are TRBV5-1 and TRBJ1-2; D gene uncertain. Deletions cut 0 bases from V and 2 bases from J, with 14 bases between. Per germline, CDR1 SGHRS and CDR2 YFSETQ. The CDR3 is 16 residues long. The CDR3 coding sequence is TGCGCCAGCAGCTTGGGAACCGGGATAGAAAACTATGGCTACACCTTC. It specifies CASSLGTGIENYGYTF.